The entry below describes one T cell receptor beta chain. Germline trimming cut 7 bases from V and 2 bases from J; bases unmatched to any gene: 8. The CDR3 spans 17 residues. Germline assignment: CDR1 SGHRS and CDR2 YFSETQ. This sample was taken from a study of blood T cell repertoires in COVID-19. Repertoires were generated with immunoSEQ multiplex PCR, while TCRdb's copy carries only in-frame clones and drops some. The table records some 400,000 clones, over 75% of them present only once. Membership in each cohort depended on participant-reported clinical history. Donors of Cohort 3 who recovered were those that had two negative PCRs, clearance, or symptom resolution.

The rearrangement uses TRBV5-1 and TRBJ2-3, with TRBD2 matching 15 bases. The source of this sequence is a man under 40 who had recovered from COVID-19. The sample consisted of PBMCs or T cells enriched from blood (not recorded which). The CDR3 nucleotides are TGCGCCAGCCGATCAGGGACTAGCGGGAGGTACACAGATACGCAGTATTTT. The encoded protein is CASRSGTSGRYTDTQYF.